Listed here are 6 T cell receptor beta chains from one sample, sequenced in a study of blood T cell repertoires in COVID-19. TCRdb keeps only in-frame clones here, not all; method: immunoSEQ multiplex PCR. Altogether 70,000 to 90,000 clones are present, around nine tenths being singletons, with the ten largest covering 6.9%. Sequenced sample: peripheral blood. Receptor source: a human donor in a cohort sampled during active COVID-19.

The chain is built from TRBV7-2 and TRBJ2-5, with 8 positions matching TRBD1. V lost 3 bases, J lost 7 bases, and 10 bases stayed unmatched. The germline CDR1 and CDR2 sequences are SGHTA and FQGNSA. This CDR3 has 15 amino acids. The CDR3 region has the DNA TGTGCCAGCAGCTTTGGACAGGGTCGGGGTTGGACCCAGTACTTC. This sequence encodes CASSFGQGRGWTQYF.

A single count supports this clone. CDR3 sequence: CASSLQGLSYNEQFF. The DNA of the CDR3 is TGCGCCAGCAGTTTACAGGGGCTCTCCTACAATGAGCAGTTCTTC. V usage is TRBV5-1 and J usage is TRBJ2-1, with 7 bases lining up with TRBD1. This CDR3 has 15 residues. Looked up from germline, CDR1 is SGHRS and CDR2 is YFSETQ. Trimming removed 5 bases from V and 0 bases from J; junction bases left unmatched: 5.

The rearrangement links TRBV18 to TRBJ1-1; TRBD1 is a possible D gene (6 bases). CDR3 length equals 14 residues. Trimming stripped 6 bases from V and 5 bases from J, with 16 bases between. The germline gives CDR1 KGHSH, CDR2 LQKENI. DNA for the CDR3: TGTGCCAGCTCCCAGGGGCAGGGACGGACTGAAGCTTTCTTT. Protein: CASSQGQGRTEAFF.

Comments on this clone: One end of the junction is discordant with germline, which a read error may explain. V is TRBV4-2 and J is TRBJ2-1; the match to TRBD2 covers 12 bases. The CDR3 is 17 amino acids. Germline CDR1 reads LGHNA; CDR2 reads YNFKEQ. CDR3 region: CVSSPSSTSGGHNEQFF. For the CDR3, the DNA is TGTGTCAGCAGCCCCTCTTCTACTAGCGGGGGGCACAATGAGCAGTTCTTC.

The V call is TRBV6-2 or TRBV6-3, the J call TRBJ2-3; no clear D. This CDR3 contains 12 residues. Trimming removed 2 bases at V and 5 bases at J, with 5 bases between. Per the germline V gene, CDR1 is MNHEY and CDR2 is SVGEGT. The CDR3 loop is CASSYQKDTQYF. The CDR3, as DNA: TGTGCCAGCAGTTACCAAAAAGATACGCAGTATTTT.

The chain has TRBV12-3 or TRBV12-4 and TRBJ1-1; unclear D gene. V lost 2 bases and J lost 6, with 10 bases in between. The CDR3 runs to 13 residues. In DNA, the CDR3 is TGTGCCAGCAGTTTATTGGGAGCGGCTGAAGCTTTCTTT. It specifies CASSLLGAAEAFF.